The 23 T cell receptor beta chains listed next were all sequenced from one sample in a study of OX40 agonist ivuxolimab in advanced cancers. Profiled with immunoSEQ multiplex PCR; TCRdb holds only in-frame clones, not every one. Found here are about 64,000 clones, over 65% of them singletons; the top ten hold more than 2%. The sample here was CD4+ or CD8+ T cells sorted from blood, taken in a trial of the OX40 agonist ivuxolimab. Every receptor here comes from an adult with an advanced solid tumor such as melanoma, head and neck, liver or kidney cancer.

The CDR3 coding sequence is TGTGCCAGCAGTTTACGCCGAGGGGTGACAAACACTGAAGCTTTCTTT. Residues: CASSLRRGVTNTEAFF. The V call is TRBV27, the J call TRBJ1-1; weak D call: TRBD1 (5 bases). The CDR3 length is 16 residues. Trimming cost V 2 bases and J 2 bases, with 15 bases left between them. The germline gives CDR1 MNHEY, CDR2 SMNVEV (reference sequence).

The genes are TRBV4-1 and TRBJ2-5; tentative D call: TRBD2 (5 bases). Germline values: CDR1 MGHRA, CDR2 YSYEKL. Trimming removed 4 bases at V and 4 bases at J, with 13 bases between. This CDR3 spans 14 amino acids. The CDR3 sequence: CASSRLLGIETQYF. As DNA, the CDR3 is TGCGCCAGCAGCCGCCTACTAGGGATAGAGACCCAGTACTTC.

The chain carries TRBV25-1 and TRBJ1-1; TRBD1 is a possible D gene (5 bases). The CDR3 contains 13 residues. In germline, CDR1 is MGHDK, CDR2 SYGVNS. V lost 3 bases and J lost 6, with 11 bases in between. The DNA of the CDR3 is TGTGCCAGCAGTGACCGGGGCAGGGCTGAAGCTTTCTTT. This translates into CASSDRGRAEAFF.

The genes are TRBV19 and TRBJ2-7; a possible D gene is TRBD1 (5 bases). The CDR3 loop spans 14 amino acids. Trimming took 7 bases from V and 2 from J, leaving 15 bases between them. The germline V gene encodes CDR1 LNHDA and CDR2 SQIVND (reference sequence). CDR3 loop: CASKPTQATYEQYF. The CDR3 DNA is TGTGCCAGTAAGCCGACACAGGCGACCTACGAGCAGTACTTC.

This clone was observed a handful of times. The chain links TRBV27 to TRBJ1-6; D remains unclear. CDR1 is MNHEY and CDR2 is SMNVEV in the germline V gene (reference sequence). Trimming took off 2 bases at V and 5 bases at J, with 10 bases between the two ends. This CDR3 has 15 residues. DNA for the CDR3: TGTGCCAGCAGTTTAGAGGGTGGAAATAATTCACCCCTCCACTTT. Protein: CASSLEGGNNSPLHF.

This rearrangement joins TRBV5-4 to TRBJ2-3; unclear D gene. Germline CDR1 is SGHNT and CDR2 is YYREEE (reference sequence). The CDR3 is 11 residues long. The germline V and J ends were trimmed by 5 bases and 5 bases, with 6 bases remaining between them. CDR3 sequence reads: CASSWGDTQYF. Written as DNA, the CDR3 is TGTGCCAGCAGTTGGGGAGATACGCAGTATTTT.

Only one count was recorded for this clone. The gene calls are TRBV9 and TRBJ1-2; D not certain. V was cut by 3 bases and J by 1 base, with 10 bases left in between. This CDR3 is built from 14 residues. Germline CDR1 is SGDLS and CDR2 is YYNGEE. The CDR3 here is CASSAQTGNYGYTF. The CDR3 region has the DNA TGTGCCAGCAGCGCCCAGACGGGTAACTATGGCTACACCTTC.

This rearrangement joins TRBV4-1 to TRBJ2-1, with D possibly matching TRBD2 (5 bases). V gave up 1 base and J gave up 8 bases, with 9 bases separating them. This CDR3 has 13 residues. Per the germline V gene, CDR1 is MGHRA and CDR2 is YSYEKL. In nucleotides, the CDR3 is TGCGCCAGCAGCCAAGTTTGGCGGGATGAGCAGTTCTTC. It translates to CASSQVWRDEQFF.

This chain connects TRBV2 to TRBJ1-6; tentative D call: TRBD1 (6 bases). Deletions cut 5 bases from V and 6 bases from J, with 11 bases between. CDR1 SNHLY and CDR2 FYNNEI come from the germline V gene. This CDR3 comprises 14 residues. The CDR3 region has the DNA TGTGCCAGCAGTTCACAGGGAACTAATTCACCCCTCCACTTT. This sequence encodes CASSSQGTNSPLHF.

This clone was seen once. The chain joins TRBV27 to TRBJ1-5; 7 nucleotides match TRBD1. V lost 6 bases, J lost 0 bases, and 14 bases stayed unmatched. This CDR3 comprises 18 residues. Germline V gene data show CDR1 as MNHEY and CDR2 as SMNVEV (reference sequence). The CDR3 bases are TGTGCCAGCAGGACCTTAAAAGGGGGCCCTTATAGCAATCAGCCCCAGCATTTT. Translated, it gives CASRTLKGGPYSNQPQHF.

The CDR3 bases are TGCGCCAGCAGCTTGGAGGCCCGGGCTGGGGAGCTGTTTTTT. Its protein is CASSLEARAGELFF. V is TRBV5-1 and J is TRBJ2-2, with unresolved D. The CDR3 length is 14 residues. Looked up from germline, CDR1 is SGHRS and CDR2 is YFSETQ. The V and J ends lost 0 bases and 8 bases respectively, with 11 bases between them.

The CDR3, as DNA: TGCGCCAGCAGCTTGGACTGGGGGGCCCAAGAGACCCAGTACTTC. It yields the protein CASSLDWGAQETQYF. J is TRBJ2-5 and V is TRBV5-1; possibly TRBD1 or TRBD2 for D (6 bases each). V lost 0 bases to trimming and J lost 1 base, with 10 bases between them. There are 15 residues in the CDR3. Per the germline V gene, CDR1 is SGHRS and CDR2 is YFSETQ.

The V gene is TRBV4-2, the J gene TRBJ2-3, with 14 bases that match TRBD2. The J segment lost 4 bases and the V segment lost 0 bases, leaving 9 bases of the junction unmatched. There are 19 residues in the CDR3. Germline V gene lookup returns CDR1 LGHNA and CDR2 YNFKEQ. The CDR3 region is CASSQDWGKGLAGADTQYF. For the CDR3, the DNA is TGTGCCAGCAGCCAAGATTGGGGGAAGGGACTAGCGGGAGCAGATACGCAGTATTTT.

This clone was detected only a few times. The CDR3: CASSYREAGELFF. DNA for the CDR3: TGTGCCAGCAGTTACAGGGAGGCCGGGGAGCTGTTTTTT. This sequence joins TRBV2 and TRBJ2-2, with D perhaps being TRBD1 or TRBD2 (6 bases each). The germline V and J ends were trimmed by 5 bases and 6 bases, with 10 bases remaining between them. Germline V lookup: CDR1 SNHLY, CDR2 FYNNEI. The CDR3 is 13 residues long. Filled out from reference TRBV2 and TRBJ2-2, the complete variable domain reads EPEVTQTPSHQVTQMGQEVILRCVPISNHLYFYWYRQILGQKVEFLVSFYNNEISEKSEIFDDQFSVERPDGSNFTLKIRSTKLEDSAMYFCASSYREAGELFFGEGSRLTVL.

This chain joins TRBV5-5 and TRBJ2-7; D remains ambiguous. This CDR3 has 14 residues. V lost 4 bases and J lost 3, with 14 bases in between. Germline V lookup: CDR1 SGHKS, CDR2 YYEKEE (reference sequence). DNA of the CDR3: TGTGCCAGCAGCCGACTTTGGACCAGCTACGAGCAGTACTTC. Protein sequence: CASSRLWTSYEQYF.

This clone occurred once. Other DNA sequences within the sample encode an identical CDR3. The CDR3: CASSYDGNTEAFF. CDR3 nucleotide sequence: TGTGCCAGCAGTTACGACGGAAACACTGAAGCTTTCTTT. This chain uses TRBV6-5 with TRBJ1-1; D gene unclear. The length of the CDR3 is 13 residues. In germline, CDR1 is MNHEY, CDR2 SVGAGI. The V end was cut by 2 bases, the J end by 2 bases, with 6 bases between.

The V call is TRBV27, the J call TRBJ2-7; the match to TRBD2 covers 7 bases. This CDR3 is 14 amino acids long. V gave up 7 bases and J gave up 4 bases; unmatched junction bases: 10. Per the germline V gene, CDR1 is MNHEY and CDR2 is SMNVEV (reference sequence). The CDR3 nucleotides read TGTGCCAGCACCTGGATCAGCGGGAATTACGAGCAGTACTTC. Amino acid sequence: CASTWISGNYEQYF.

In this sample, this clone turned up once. The CDR3 is CASSFLGGRAYTEAFF. CDR3 sequence (DNA): TGTGCCAGCAGCTTCCTCGGTGGCAGGGCGTACACTGAAGCTTTCTTT. The V and J genes are TRBV7-2 and TRBJ1-1; perhaps TRBD1 as D (5 bases). Germline CDR1 SGHTA, CDR2 FQGNSA. CDR3 length: 16 residues. V lost 3 bases and J 3 bases, leaving 17 bases between the germline ends.

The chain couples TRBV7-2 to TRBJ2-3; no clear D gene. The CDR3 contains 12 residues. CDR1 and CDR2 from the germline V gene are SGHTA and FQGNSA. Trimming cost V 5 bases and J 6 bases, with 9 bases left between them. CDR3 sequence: CASSHAGDTQYF. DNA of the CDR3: TGTGCCAGCAGCCACGCTGGGGATACGCAGTATTTT.

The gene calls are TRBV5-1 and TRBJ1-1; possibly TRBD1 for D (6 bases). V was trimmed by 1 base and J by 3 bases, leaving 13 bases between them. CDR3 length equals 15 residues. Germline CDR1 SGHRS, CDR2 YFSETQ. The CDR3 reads CASSLWGRGDTEAFF. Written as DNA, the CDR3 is TGCGCCAGCAGCTTGTGGGGGCGAGGGGACACTGAAGCTTTCTTT.

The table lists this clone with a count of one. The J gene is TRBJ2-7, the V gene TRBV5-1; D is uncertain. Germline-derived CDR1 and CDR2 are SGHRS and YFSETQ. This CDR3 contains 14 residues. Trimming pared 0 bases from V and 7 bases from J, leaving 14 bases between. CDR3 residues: CASSLGGSPREQYF. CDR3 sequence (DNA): TGCGCCAGCAGCTTGGGTGGGTCTCCAAGGGAGCAGTACTTC.

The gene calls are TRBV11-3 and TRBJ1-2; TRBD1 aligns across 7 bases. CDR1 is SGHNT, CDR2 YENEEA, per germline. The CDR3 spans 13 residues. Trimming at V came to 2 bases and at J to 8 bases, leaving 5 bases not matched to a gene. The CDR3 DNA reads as TGTGCCAGCAGCTTAAGGCCAGGGGGGGGCTACACCTTC. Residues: CASSLRPGGGYTF.

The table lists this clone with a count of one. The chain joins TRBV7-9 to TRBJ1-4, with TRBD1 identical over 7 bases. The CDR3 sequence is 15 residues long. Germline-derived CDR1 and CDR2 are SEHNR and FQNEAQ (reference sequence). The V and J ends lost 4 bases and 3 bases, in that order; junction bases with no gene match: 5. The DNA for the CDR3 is TGTGCCAGCAGCTCGGGACAGACCTCTAATGAAAAACTGTTTTTT. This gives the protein CASSSGQTSNEKLFF.